In its sample, the clone carrying this T cell receptor beta chain was seen a few times. Its specificity is not known. These data belong to a study of identical twins. The cDNA had a unique molecular identifier and a template-switch universal primer site. TCRdb fed the 5' RACE reads into MiXCR, producing one record per CDR3 protein. This sample has around 450,000 distinct CDR3 sequences, with 13% to 15% found just once. Only healthy Caucasians were included as donors. Germline V gene data show CDR1 as LNHNV and CDR2 as YYDKDF (reference sequence). Germline trimming cut 2 bases from V and 5 bases from J; bases unmatched to any gene: 11. The CDR3 has 16 residues. Study-wide results and caveats: Zero-insertion results could be subject to partial confounding by invariant MAIT and iNKT cells.

The same specimen was also included in a second study, on yellow fever vaccine responses in identical twins.

This clonotype was sampled from a woman younger than 30 in good health. This sequence joins TRBV15 and TRBJ2-5, with 7 bases fitting TRBD1. The source material was CD4+ T cells sorted from blood. Here the CDR3 DNA reads TGTGCCACCAGCAGACCGGGACAGACTAAAGGGGAGACCCAGTACTTC. Its translation is CATSRPGQTKGETQYF.